A single sample gave rise to the 30 T cell receptor beta chains below, sequenced in a study of regulatory T cells in long-lasting Graves disease. Arm-PCR of CDR3 regions and iRepertoire HTBI primers were the basis on which TCR beta libraries were built. TCRdb reprocessed the multiplex PCR reads with MiXCR, giving one entry per CDR3 protein. The sample includes about 400,000 distinct CDR3 sequences, roughly 15% of them seen just once. Noted time point: newly diagnosed GD, antithyroid drugs for less than 3 months. The TCR library was made from RNA that had been extracted from PBMCs in TRIzol. Source: peripheral blood mononuclear cells (PBMCs), taken at new diagnosis, from a patient treated with antithyroid drugs. The receptors shown here come from a female donor with Graves disease.

This clonotype was detected a few times. The gene calls are TRBV20-1 and TRBJ2-5; D tentatively fits TRBD1 or TRBD2 (5 bases each). The V gene lost 2 bases and the J gene lost 7 bases, with 17 bases spanning the gap. The CDR3 length is 14 residues. Germline V gene sequence: CDR1 DFQATT, CDR2 SNEGSKA (reference sequence). The DNA of the CDR3 is TGCAGTGCTAGAAATACTGTCGAGGGGAGGACCCAGTACTTC. Translating gives CSARNTVEGRTQYF.

The sample holds a few counts of this clonotype. J is TRBJ2-1 and V is TRBV10-1, with 8 bases aligning to TRBD2. The CDR3 totals 14 residues. Per the germline V gene, CDR1 is WNHNN and CDR2 is SYGVQD (reference sequence). J lost 3 bases, V lost 8 bases, and 6 bases had no gene match. The CDR3 sequence is CASLKTSVYNEQFF. The CDR3 DNA reads as TGCGCCAGCCTAAAGACTAGCGTCTACAATGAGCAGTTCTTC.

There are a few counts of this clonotype. The chain links TRBV27 to TRBJ1-6; the match to TRBD1 covers 9 bases. Trimming at V came to 4 bases and at J to 6 bases, leaving 7 bases not matched to a gene. Germline lookup yields CDR1 MNHEY and CDR2 SMNVEV (reference sequence). CDR3 size: 16 residues. CDR3 region: CASSSSQGASNSPLHF. DNA for the CDR3: TGTGCCAGCAGTTCTTCACAGGGGGCGAGTAATTCACCCCTCCACTTT.

This clonotype has a count of ten or more. The chain combines TRBV6-2 or TRBV6-3 with TRBJ2-5; 10 positions agree with TRBD1. This CDR3 comprises 13 residues. The trim removed 7 bases at V and 7 bases at J, leaving 6 bases unmatched. The germline CDR1 and CDR2 sequences are MNHEY and SVGEGT. CDR3 nucleotide sequence: TGTGCCAGCACCGGGACAGGGGATGGGACCCAGTACTTC. Its protein product is CASTGTGDGTQYF.

Many counts were recorded for this clonotype. This chain uses TRBV2 with TRBJ1-1, with D possibly TRBD1 on 6 matching bases. Germline CDR1 and CDR2: SNHLY and FYNNEI. Deletions cut 6 bases from V and 4 bases from J, with 15 bases between. The CDR3 has 14 residues. The CDR3 loop is CASRTYKGGTEAFF. The CDR3 region has the DNA TGTGCCAGCAGGACGTACAAGGGGGGCACTGAAGCTTTCTTT.

This clonotype was found many times. The genes are TRBV6-2 or TRBV6-3 and TRBJ2-7; perhaps TRBD2 as D (5 bases). CDR1 MNHEY and CDR2 SVGEGT come from the germline V gene. The ends were cut back, 5 bases at V and 5 bases at J, with 16 bases in the middle. The CDR3 is 14 amino acids. The CDR3 spells CASSPYRELDEQYF. CDR3 sequence (DNA): TGTGCCAGCAGTCCTTATAGGGAGTTGGACGAGCAGTACTTC.

In its sample, this clonotype was seen many times. This sequence joins TRBV12-3 or TRBV12-4 and TRBJ2-2; perhaps TRBD2 as D (5 bases). CDR3 length: 17 residues. Trimming pared 1 base from V and 0 bases from J, leaving 12 bases between. Here the CDR3 DNA reads TGTGCCAGCAGTTTAGGGCTAGCACTGGCGAACACCGGGGAGCTGTTTTTT. Protein product: CASSLGLALANTGELFF.

This clonotype occurred a few times. The chain couples TRBV7-9 to TRBJ2-1; D uncertain. Germline assignment: CDR1 SEHNR and CDR2 FQNEAQ (reference sequence). Trimming removed 1 base at V and 8 bases at J, with 12 bases between. CDR3 length: 14 amino acids. The CDR3 protein is CASSLGAGWDEQFF. DNA of the CDR3: TGTGCCAGCAGCTTAGGGGCAGGATGGGATGAGCAGTTCTTC.

This chain links TRBV7-9 with TRBJ2-2; 7 bases fit TRBD2. CDR1 SEHNR and CDR2 FQNEAQ come from the germline V gene (reference sequence). V shed 1 base, J shed 0 bases, and the junction held 2 bases outside the gene matches. The CDR3 runs to 16 residues. CDR3 sequence (DNA): TGTGCCAGCAGCTTAGGCCGGGGGGCGAACACCGGGGAGCTGTTTTTT. It encodes CASSLGRGANTGELFF.

This clonotype has a count of ten or more. The V call is TRBV11-2, the J call TRBJ2-1; maybe TRBD2 (5 bases). Germline V lookup: CDR1 SGHAT, CDR2 FQNNGV. Trimming removed 8 bases at V and 7 bases at J, with 18 bases between. The length of the CDR3 is 14 residues. This CDR3 is CASRAWGTRNEQFF. The DNA of the CDR3 is TGTGCCAGCCGTGCATGGGGTACTAGGAATGAGCAGTTCTTC.

The chain is built from TRBV20-1 and TRBJ1-1, with TRBD1 identical over 11 bases. Losses at the gene ends were 6 bases for V and 1 base for J; bases not matched to a gene: 7. Germline CDR1 reads DFQATT; CDR2 reads SNEGSKA (reference sequence). The CDR3 is 15 residues long. The CDR3 protein is CSAKDRGRRNTEAFF. The CDR3 DNA follows: TGCAGTGCAAAGGACAGGGGGCGAAGGAACACTGAAGCTTTCTTT.

The chain employs TRBV20-1 and TRBJ2-5, with TRBD2 identical over 11 bases. From germline, CDR1 is DFQATT and CDR2 SNEGSKA (reference sequence). This CDR3 contains 15 residues. The J segment lost 1 base and the V segment lost 4 bases, leaving 5 bases of the junction unmatched. The chain's CDR3 is CSATTSGRLQETQYF. The CDR3 DNA follows: TGCAGTGCTACAACTAGCGGGAGACTCCAAGAGACCCAGTACTTC.

With respect to this clonotype: This sequence may be a read error, since a much larger clone differs from it by one base. The chain couples TRBV6-1 to TRBJ1-3; D ambiguous. The length of the CDR3 is 16 residues. Germline V gene data show CDR1 as MNHNS and CDR2 as SASEGT. This CDR3 is CAGRTGRPTTGNTIYF. Written as DNA, the CDR3 is TGTGCCGGCAGGACCGGTCGACCGACGACTGGAAACACCATATATTTT.

This clonotype was recorded many times. The chain joins TRBV3-1 to TRBJ1-2; D is unresolved. The length of the CDR3 is 13 residues. CDR1 and CDR2 (germline): LGHDT, YNNKEL (reference sequence). V was shortened by 4 bases and J by 4 bases, with 10 bases between the two germline ends. The CDR3 DNA reads TGTGCCAGCAGCCTCGGCGAGCTCTATGGCTACACCTTC. It specifies CASSLGELYGYTF.

Many counts were recorded for this clonotype. This CDR3 reads CSVAQSGGVGELFF. The DNA for the CDR3 is TGCAGCGTTGCGCAGTCAGGGGGCGTCGGGGAGCTGTTTTTT. The J gene is TRBJ2-2, the V gene TRBV29-1; 8 bases match TRBD1. Germline-derived CDR1 and CDR2 are SQVTM and ANQGSEA. The CDR3 sequence is 14 residues long. Trimming took 4 bases from V and 7 from J; bases not matched to a gene: 8.

Ten or more counts support this clonotype. CDR3 region: CASSFHRDGNTGELFF. The CDR3 coding sequence is TGTGCCAGCAGCTTCCACAGGGACGGGAACACCGGGGAGCTGTTTTTT. V is TRBV7-9 and J is TRBJ2-2, with D maybe TRBD1 (6 bases). Germline V gene sequence: CDR1 SEHNR, CDR2 FQNEAQ (reference sequence). The CDR3 contains 16 residues. Trimming took 3 bases from V and 1 from J, leaving 12 bases between them.

This clonotype was seen repeatedly, ten times or more. This chain connects TRBV27 to TRBJ2-1; tentative D call: TRBD2 (5 bases). V was shortened by 6 bases and J by 9 bases, with 18 bases between the two germline ends. This CDR3 spans 14 amino acids. Germline lookup yields CDR1 MNHEY and CDR2 SMNVEV (reference sequence). The CDR3 nucleotides read TGTGCCAGCAGACGGAGTTTTTCTGGAGGTGAGCAGTTCTTC. Translation: CASRRSFSGGEQFF.

This clonotype was counted ten times or more. The V and J genes are TRBV20-1 and TRBJ2-3, with D possibly being TRBD1 (5 bases). The CDR3 is made up of 15 amino acids. Germline values: CDR1 DFQATT, CDR2 SNEGSKA (reference sequence). V gave up 2 bases and J gave up 0 bases, with 12 bases separating them. CDR3 DNA sequence: TGCAGTGCTAGATCTCCCAGGGCAAGCACAGATACGCAGTATTTT. It codes for CSARSPRASTDTQYF.

This clonotype was observed at least ten times. The rearrangement joins TRBV20-1 to TRBJ2-1; 10 bases are shared with TRBD2. The CDR3 has 14 amino acids. Trimming at V came to 6 bases and at J to 9 bases, leaving 11 bases not matched to a gene. Germline V gene lookup returns CDR1 DFQATT and CDR2 SNEGSKA (reference sequence). CDR3 nucleotides: TGCAGTGCCTCCGGACTAGCGGTGGGAGGTGAGCAGTTCTTC. It codes for CSASGLAVGGEQFF.

This clonotype has more than one count but fewer than ten. The J gene is TRBJ1-2, the V gene TRBV5-4; TRBD1 agrees at 7 bases. Germline V gives CDR1 SGHNT, CDR2 YYREEE (reference sequence). This CDR3 region has 16 residues. Trimming cost V 4 bases and J 1 base; bases outside gene matches: 10. CDR3 DNA: TGTGCCAGCAGCGGGCGGACAGGTCCTGATAACTATGGCTACACCTTC. It is translated as CASSGRTGPDNYGYTF.

This clonotype was counted ten times or more. The chain recombines TRBV6-1 with TRBJ2-2; D remains ambiguous. Trimming removed 1 base from V and 9 bases from J, with 9 bases in between. Germline-derived CDR1 and CDR2 are MNHNS and SASEGT. This CDR3 comprises 13 residues. The DNA of the CDR3 is TGTGCCAGCAGTGAAGGCTCCCACCGGGAGCTGTTTTTT. Amino acid sequence: CASSEGSHRELFF.

This clonotype was seen a handful of times. This rearrangement joins TRBV15 to TRBJ1-1; D is uncertain. The CDR3 consists of 13 residues. Germline loops: CDR1 LNHNV, CDR2 YYDKDF (reference sequence). The ends were cut back, 6 bases at V and 4 bases at J, with 12 bases in the middle. Written as DNA, the CDR3 is TGTGCCACCAGTTCCGGGTGGGGCACTGAAGCTTTCTTT. Protein sequence: CATSSGWGTEAFF.

This chain joins TRBV9 and TRBJ2-5; D is perhaps TRBD1 (7 bases). This CDR3 has 16 residues. V lost 0 bases, J lost 2 bases, and 14 bases lay in between. In germline, CDR1 is SGDLS, CDR2 YYNGEE. The CDR3 nucleotides read TGTGCCAGCAGCGTAGGGGCAGGGGGGAGACAAGAGACCCAGTACTTC. This sequence encodes CASSVGAGGRQETQYF.

The chain joins TRBV24-1 to TRBJ2-5; a possible D gene is TRBD1 (5 bases). Germline lookup yields CDR1 KGHDR and CDR2 SFDVKD. V lost 7 bases and J 1 base, leaving 21 bases between the germline ends. CDR3 length: 17 residues. For the CDR3, the DNA is TGTGCCACCAGCACCCTAGGGCAGGGCCCAATCCAAGAGACCCAGTACTTC. Protein sequence: CATSTLGQGPIQETQYF.

This clonotype was recorded at least ten times. V gene TRBV27 combines with J gene TRBJ1-5; 7 bases fit TRBD1. Germline CDR1 and CDR2: MNHEY and SMNVEV (reference sequence). With V trimmed by 3 bases and J by 4 bases, 9 bases remained unmatched. The CDR3 spans 16 residues. CDR3 in DNA: TGTGCCAGCAGTTTTACGAATACAGGGGAAAATCAGCCCCAGCATTTT. Translating it yields CASSFTNTGENQPQHF.

This clonotype was seen a few times. A read error is possible here, since a much larger clone lies one base away. Without the conserved terminal phenylalanine or tryptophan, this CDR3 likely stems from a read error. CDR3 DNA sequence: TGTGCCAGCAGCCCAAGGACGGCGAACACCGGGGAGCTGTTTCTT. Its translation is CASSPRTANTGELFL. The chain employs TRBV5-5 and TRBJ2-2; D ambiguous. The V gene lost 4 bases and the J gene lost 0 bases, with 10 bases spanning the gap. Germline CDR1 is SGHKS and CDR2 is YYEKEE (reference sequence). The CDR3 contains 15 residues.

This clonotype was recorded at least ten times. The rearrangement links TRBV13 to TRBJ2-3; 7 bases agree with TRBD2. This CDR3 contains 17 residues. Germline V gene lookup returns CDR1 PRHDT and CDR2 FYEKMQ (reference sequence). Trimming took 5 bases from V and 2 from J; bases not matched to a gene: 13. Here the CDR3 reads CASSRGGLAGITDTQYF. The CDR3 coding sequence is TGTGCCAGCAGCCGCGGGGGTCTTGCCGGGATCACAGATACGCAGTATTTT.

This rearrangement joins TRBV2 to TRBJ2-1; D unresolved. The CDR3 consists of 11 residues. Germline CDR1 SNHLY, CDR2 FYNNEI. The V end lost 6 bases, the J end lost 7 bases, and 7 bases lay between the germline ends. CDR3 coding DNA: TGTGCCAGCAGGGGGATAAATGAGCAGTTCTTC. Protein: CASRGINEQFF.

This clonotype was counted ten times or more. The chain carries TRBV18 and TRBJ2-7, with 7 positions matching TRBD1. V lost 3 bases to trimming and J lost 4 bases; unmatched junction nucleotides: 6. The germline V gene has CDR1 KGHSH and CDR2 LQKENI. The CDR3 runs to 14 residues. The DNA of the CDR3 is TGTGCCAGCTCACCGGGACAGAGATCTTACGAGCAGTACTTC. Translation: CASSPGQRSYEQYF.

Details on this clonotype: One end of the junction varies from germline; a read error may be responsible. This sequence joins TRBV7-9 and TRBJ2-1; 16 bases match TRBD2. Germline lookup yields CDR1 SEHNR and CDR2 FQNEAQ (reference sequence). The length of the CDR3 is 16 residues. The CDR3 DNA reads TGTGCCAGCAGCTTTGGGACTAGCGGGAGGGCCGGGCTCCATTACTTC. The encoded protein is CASSFGTSGRAGLHYF.